The 18 T cell receptor beta chains presented below share a single source sample, sequenced in a study of CD8 T cells in ankylosing spondylitis. Using its own MiXCR run on the 5' RACE reads, TCRdb lists one record per CDR3 protein. The table shows 250,000 to 300,000 distinct CDR3 sequences, with approximately 20% occurring only once. The specimen sequenced was blood, either unsorted or a sorted T cell fraction (not recorded which). The receptors derive from a male donor with ankylosing spondylitis or in good health (not recorded which).

Only one count was recorded for this clonotype. The chain is built from TRBV6-1 and TRBJ2-5; 7 nucleotides agree with TRBD1. The CDR3 length is 14 residues. V was pared by 6 bases and J by 5 bases, with 9 bases of the junction left unmatched. In germline, CDR1 is MNHNS, CDR2 SASEGT. The CDR3 here is CASRDRVGLETQYF. As DNA, the CDR3 is TGTGCCAGCAGAGACAGGGTGGGGTTGGAGACCCAGTACTTC.

The chain links TRBV20-1 to TRBJ2-7; 11 nucleotides align to TRBD2. Germline CDR1 is DFQATT and CDR2 is SNEGSKA (reference sequence). The CDR3 is 14 residues long. Trimming took 7 bases from V and 0 from J; bases not matched to a gene: 5. CDR3 protein: CSVPGLAVSYEQYV. CDR3 coding DNA: TGCAGTGTCCCGGGACTAGCGGTCTCCTACGAGCAGTACGTC.

This clonotype appeared a few times. The V gene is TRBV6-1, the J gene TRBJ1-4; D is unresolved. Germline V gene data show CDR1 as MNHNS and CDR2 as SASEGT. CDR3 length: 16 residues. V was clipped by 7 bases and J by 3 bases, with 18 bases between them. The CDR3 sequence is CASTRDPGAANEKLFF. The CDR3 region has the DNA TGTGCCAGCACTAGAGATCCGGGAGCCGCTAATGAAAAACTGTTTTTT.

This clonotype was detected only a few times. V usage is TRBV3-1 and J usage is TRBJ2-5; D might be TRBD1 (5 bases). The CDR3 consists of 15 residues. Germline CDR1 and CDR2: LGHDT and YNNKEL (reference sequence). V was shortened by 1 base and J by 0 bases, with 9 bases between the two germline ends. The CDR3 DNA sequence: TGTGCCAGCAGCCAAGGACAGCTAAACCAAGAGACCCAGTACTTC. Its translation: CASSQGQLNQETQYF.

V gene TRBV13 combines with J gene TRBJ2-3; 7 nucleotides align to TRBD2. Losses at the gene ends were 5 bases for V and 2 bases for J; bases not matched to a gene: 7. The CDR3 length is 15 residues. The germline gives CDR1 PRHDT, CDR2 FYEKMQ (reference sequence). The CDR3 is CASSPLLAPTDTQYF. The CDR3 DNA sequence: TGTGCCAGCAGCCCCCTACTAGCGCCCACAGATACGCAGTATTTT. Drawing the rest from reference TRBV13 and TRBJ2-3, the complete variable domain is AAGVIQSPRHLIKEKRETATLKCYPIPRHDTVYWYQQGPGQDPQFLISFYEKMQSDKGSIPDRFSAQQFSDYHSELNMSSLELGDSALYFCASSPLLAPTDTQYFGPGTRLTVL.

The V and J genes are TRBV12-3 or TRBV12-4 and TRBJ1-6; TRBD1 is a possible D gene (5 bases). Trimming took off 4 bases at V and 10 bases at J, with 17 bases between the two ends. The CDR3 length is 15 residues. As DNA, the CDR3 is TGTGCCAGCAGTTACGGCGCGGGGACCGGATCACCCCTCCACTTT. Translating gives CASSYGAGTGSPLHF.

The sample holds a few counts of this clonotype. V gene TRBV29-1 combines with J gene TRBJ2-1, with 13 bases identical to TRBD2. Germline V gene sequence: CDR1 SQVTM, CDR2 ANQGSEA. This CDR3 has 18 residues. The V and J ends lost 0 bases and 7 bases, in that order; junction bases with no gene match: 12. The CDR3 sequence: CSVEDLPGTSGTLNEQFF. The CDR3 DNA is TGCAGCGTTGAAGATCTGCCCGGGACTAGCGGGACGCTGAATGAGCAGTTCTTC.

This clonotype was recorded a few times. The chain employs TRBV5-6 and TRBJ1-1; D remains unclear. Trimming stripped 4 bases from V and 1 base from J, with 11 bases between. Germline V gives CDR1 SGHDT, CDR2 YYEEEE. This CDR3 region has 14 residues. The CDR3 spells CASSPAPWNTEAFF. CDR3 in DNA: TGTGCCAGCAGCCCAGCTCCCTGGAACACTGAAGCTTTCTTT. The whole variable domain, filled in from reference TRBV5-6 and TRBJ1-1, reads DAGVTQSPTHLIKTRGQQVTLRCSPKSGHDTVSWYQQALGQGPQFIFQYYEEEERQRGNFPDRFSGHQFPNYSSELNVNALLLGDSALYLCASSPAPWNTEAFFGQGTRLTVV.

J is TRBJ2-1 and V is TRBV5-1; 7 positions match TRBD2. The V gene's germline CDR1 is SGHRS and CDR2 YFSETQ. V was clipped by 1 base and J by 10 bases; unmatched bases: 11. This CDR3 region has 15 residues. CDR3 loop: CASSLRASGGEEQFF. Here the CDR3 DNA reads TGCGCCAGCAGCTTGAGGGCTAGCGGAGGGGAAGAGCAGTTCTTC. Drawing the rest from reference TRBV5-1 and TRBJ2-1, the complete variable domain is KAGVTQTPRYLIKTRGQQVTLSCSPISGHRSVSWYQQTPGQGLQFLFEYFSETQRNKGNFPGRFSGRQFSNSRSEMNVSTLELGDSALYLCASSLRASGGEEQFFGPGTRLTVL.

This clonotype has only a few counts. The rearrangement links TRBV20-1 to TRBJ2-1; D is possibly TRBD1 (6 bases). Germline CDR1 is DFQATT and CDR2 is SNEGSKA (reference sequence). V lost 4 bases to trimming and J lost 8 bases, with 9 bases between them. CDR3 size: 11 residues. CDR3: CSAKKGDEQFF. The CDR3 DNA is TGCAGTGCTAAGAAGGGGGATGAGCAGTTCTTC.

This clonotype was found a few times. The chain uses TRBV28 and TRBJ1-3; possibly TRBD1 for D (5 bases). Germline CDR1 and CDR2: MDHEN and SYDVKM. The CDR3 covers 16 residues. V was pared by 7 bases and J by 0 bases, with 16 bases between. Written as DNA, the CDR3 is TGTGCCAGCAAGGTGACGGGGGGTCCCTCTGGAAACACCATATATTTT. Protein: CASKVTGGPSGNTIYF.

This clonotype was seen at least ten times. The chain employs TRBV20-1 and TRBJ1-5; 10 positions match TRBD1. The CDR3 has 16 amino acids. Germline trimming cut 0 bases from V and 3 bases from J; bases unmatched to any gene: 5. Germline CDR1 and CDR2: DFQATT and SNEGSKA (reference sequence). DNA for the CDR3: TGCAGTGCTAGAGACAGGACAGGGGGAATCAATCAGCCCCAGCATTTT. Its translation is CSARDRTGGINQPQHF.

This clonotype was detected ten times or more. The chain joins TRBV20-1 to TRBJ2-2; no clear D gene. There are 13 residues in the CDR3. Germline CDR1 is DFQATT and CDR2 is SNEGSKA (reference sequence). Trimming removed 0 bases at V and 5 bases at J, with 7 bases between. CDR3 in amino acids: CSARDLGTGELFF. CDR3 in DNA: TGCAGTGCTAGAGATTTGGGGACCGGGGAGCTGTTTTTT.

This clonotype was observed a handful of times. The chain recombines TRBV7-9 with TRBJ1-6; D unresolved. The V end was cut by 5 bases, the J end by 9 bases, with 8 bases between. The CDR3 covers 12 residues. CDR1 and CDR2 (germline): SEHNR, FQNEAQ (reference sequence). CDR3 region: CASSLGLSPLHF. The CDR3 bases are TGTGCCAGCAGCCTAGGGCTTTCACCCCTCCACTTT.

This clonotype was recorded many times. V is TRBV5-1 and J is TRBJ2-1; D call uncertain. The CDR3 consists of 13 residues. Trimming shortened V by 0 bases and J by 3 bases, and 4 bases separated the two germline ends. Germline CDR1 and CDR2: SGHRS and YFSETQ. The DNA of the CDR3 is TGCGCCAGCAGCTTGGGTGACTACAATGAGCAGTTCTTC. Its protein is CASSLGDYNEQFF.

This clonotype came up once. One end of the junction does not line up with germline, which may come from a read error. The CDR3: CANSAQGAQIYGYTF. As DNA, the CDR3 is TGTGCCAACAGCGCCCAGGGGGCGCAGATATATGGCTACACCTTC. This sequence joins TRBV9 and TRBJ1-2; TRBD1 aligns across 8 bases. This CDR3 has 15 amino acids. The V gene's germline CDR1 is SGDLS and CDR2 YYNGEE.

The V gene is TRBV5-1, the J gene TRBJ2-2, with D perhaps TRBD1 (5 bases). V gave up 5 bases and J gave up 1 base, with 12 bases separating them. Germline V CDR1 and CDR2: SGHRS, YFSETQ. The CDR3 runs to 15 residues. CDR3 residues: CASRARAENTGELFF. The CDR3 DNA is TGCGCCAGCAGGGCCAGGGCAGAGAACACCGGGGAGCTGTTTTTT.

The J gene is TRBJ2-1, the V gene TRBV12-3 or TRBV12-4, with D hard to call. CDR3 length: 15 amino acids. The V end was cut by 5 bases, the J end by 4 bases, with 15 bases between. CDR3: CASSPFLGSYNEQFF. The CDR3 DNA reads as TGTGCCAGCAGTCCCTTTCTTGGGTCTTACAATGAGCAGTTCTTC.